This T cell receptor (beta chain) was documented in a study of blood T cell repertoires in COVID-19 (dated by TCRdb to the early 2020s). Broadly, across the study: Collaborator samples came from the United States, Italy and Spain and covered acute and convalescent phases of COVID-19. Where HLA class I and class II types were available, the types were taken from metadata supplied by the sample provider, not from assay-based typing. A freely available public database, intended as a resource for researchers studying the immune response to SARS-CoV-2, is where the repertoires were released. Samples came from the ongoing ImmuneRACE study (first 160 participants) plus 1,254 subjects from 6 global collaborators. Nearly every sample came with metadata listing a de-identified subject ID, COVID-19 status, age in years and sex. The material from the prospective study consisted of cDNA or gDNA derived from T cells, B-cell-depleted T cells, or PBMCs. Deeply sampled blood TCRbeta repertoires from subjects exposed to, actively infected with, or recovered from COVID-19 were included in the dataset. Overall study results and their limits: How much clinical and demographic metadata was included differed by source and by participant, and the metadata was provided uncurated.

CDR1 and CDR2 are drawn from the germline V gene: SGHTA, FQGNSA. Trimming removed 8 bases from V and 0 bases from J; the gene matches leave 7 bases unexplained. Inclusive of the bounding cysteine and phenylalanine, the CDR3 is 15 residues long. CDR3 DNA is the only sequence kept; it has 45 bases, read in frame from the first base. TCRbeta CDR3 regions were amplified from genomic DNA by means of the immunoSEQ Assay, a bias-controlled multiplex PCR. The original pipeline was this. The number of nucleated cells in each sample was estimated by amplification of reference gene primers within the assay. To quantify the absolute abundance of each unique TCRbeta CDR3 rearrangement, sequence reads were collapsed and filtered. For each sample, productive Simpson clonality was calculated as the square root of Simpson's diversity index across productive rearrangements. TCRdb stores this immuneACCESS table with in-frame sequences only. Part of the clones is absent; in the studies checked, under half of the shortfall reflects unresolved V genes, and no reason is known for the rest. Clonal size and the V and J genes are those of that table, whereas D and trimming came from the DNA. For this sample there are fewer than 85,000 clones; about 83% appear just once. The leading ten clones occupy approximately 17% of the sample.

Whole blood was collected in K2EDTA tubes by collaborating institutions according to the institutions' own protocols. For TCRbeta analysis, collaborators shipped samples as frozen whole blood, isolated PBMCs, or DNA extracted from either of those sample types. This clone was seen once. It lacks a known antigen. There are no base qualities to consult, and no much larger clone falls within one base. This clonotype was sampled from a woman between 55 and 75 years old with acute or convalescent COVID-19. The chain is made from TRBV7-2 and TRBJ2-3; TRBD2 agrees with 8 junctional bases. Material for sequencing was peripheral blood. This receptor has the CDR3 CASAAGAPSTDTQYF. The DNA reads TGTGCCAGCGCAGCGGGGGCACCTAGCACAGATACGCAGTATTTT.